This T cell receptor beta chain was obtained from a study of CD8+ T cells in alopecia areata (dated by TCRdb to 2016 to 2019). Notes on the research overall: The treated patients took part in an open-label pilot trial in which moderate-to-severe alopecia areata was treated with oral tofacitinib at 5 to 10 mg twice daily. Tofacitinib was administered for 6 to 18 months, and 6 months of follow-up off drug were then conducted to assess delayed response and recurrence. To study T cell clonal expansion in alopecia areata, the researchers applied high-throughput TCRbeta sequencing to both the C3H/HeJ mouse model and human patients. Tofacitinib-treated patients had biopsies at baseline and at 4 and 24 weeks of treatment, with a later scalp biopsy in several patients. Scalp tissue and sorted CD4+ and CD8+ peripheral blood T cells from patchy and totalis/universalis alopecia areata patients and from healthy controls were covered by human TCRbeta sequencing. Scalp clonality was compared among normal scalp (n=4), patchy alopecia areata scalp (n=8), and alopecia totalis/universalis scalp (n=8). RNA was extracted with the PAXgene miRNA kit for fixed scalp, the miRNeasy kit for PBMCs, and the RNeasy kit for mouse skin. immunoSEQ multiplex PCR using 35 Vbeta forward primers and 13 Jbeta reverse primers was used to amplify TCRbeta CDR3 regions. Results and caveats for the whole study, not just this receptor: Scalp TCR repertoire analysis is complicated because resident alphabeta T cells in normal human skin are also sequenced, whereas mouse skin is dominated by gammadelta T cells. Higher clonality and more expanded CD8+ clones were observed in lesional scalp than in normal scalp, particularly in alopecia totalis/universalis, a finding suggestive of antigenic drive. Shared TCR sequences between patients were less evident than in mice, which may be partly attributable to HLA diversity in the patient population.

The time point label of this sample denotes: baseline before oral tofacitinib. Lesional scalp punch biopsies and peripheral blood were collected from alopecia areata patients. PBMCs were separated by density centrifugation and stained for CD3, CD4 and CD8, after which CD4+ and CD8+ T cells were sorted on a FACSAria. The germline V gene provides CDR1 SGHDT and CDR2 YYEEEE. V is cut back by 4 bases and J by 5 bases, with 8 bases in the junction unmatched. The CDR3 goes from the cysteine to the phenylalanine over 15 residues. Here the CDR3 DNA is all that survives: 45 bases in frame from base 1. Worth noting for this clone: The antigen it recognizes is unknown. Base qualities are not at hand, and no much larger clone is one base apart.

Library preparation was by the immunoSEQ multiplex PCR assay. RNA was extracted from all samples and reverse transcribed into cDNA, which served as template for TCR sequencing. First-strand cDNA was synthesized using SuperScript III with a 2:1 mix of oligo-dT and random hexamers. A synthetic immune receptor repertoire was used to assess amplification bias, and residual bias was removed computationally. The paper's data handling went like this. Raw reads were preprocessed to remove errors, and CDR3 was defined by IMGT conventions from the conserved cysteine to phenylalanine. Clonality was computed as 1 minus the Shannon entropy, with the entropy normalized by log2 of the number of productive unique TCRs. CD4 or CD8 identity of scalp clones was inferred by cross-referencing scalp TCRbeta sequences with sorted blood CD4 and CD8 repertoires. As stored in TCRdb, this immuneACCESS dataset retains in-frame rearrangements with V and J assigned. A fraction of the clones does not appear; measured against another copy, unresolved V genes explain less than half of the discrepancy, and the remainder lacks a known reason. The DNA was the basis for D and trimming; V, J and clone size are from that table. The sample records hundreds of thousands of clones, around 67% of which are singletons. The ten largest make up 1% to 1.5% of the sample.

The clonotype comes from a human donor with alopecia areata. The V and J genes are TRBV5-6 and TRBJ2-2; 7 nucleotides in the junction match TRBD1. Material: CD4+ T cells sorted from blood, obtained at week 0. CDR3 protein: CASSPTGIWTGELFF. Read as DNA, the sequence is TGTGCCAGCAGCCCGACAGGGATCTGGACCGGGGAGCTGTTTTTT. The CDR3 plus the reference TRBV5-6 and TRBJ2-2 genes for the other parts give the full variable domain: DAGVTQSPTHLIKTRGQQVTLRCSPKSGHDTVSWYQQALGQGPQFIFQYYEEEERQRGNFPDRFSGHQFPNYSSELNVNALLLGDSALYLCASSPTGIWTGELFFGEGSRLTVL.